A selection of T cell receptor beta chains follows, all from one sample in a study of shared clonotypes between healthy human individuals. The repertoire was sequenced with immunoSEQ multiplex PCR; TCRdb's copy has only in-frame clones and lacks some. The table includes over a million clones, around 76% detected once. Sequencing was carried out using memory CD4+ T cells sorted from blood. The receptors stem from a man younger than 35 in good health. The CDR3 runs from the conserved cysteine through the conserved F or W. The order of the fields is V gene, D gene, CDR3 length, J gene, clone size, CDR3 DNA, CDR3 protein. D genes are given only for firm matches. Only part of the rows carry a size: once, few, many, or a class if the clone is expanded.

TRBV28	-	12	TRBJ1-2	-	TGTGCCAGCAGTGGCCCGACGGATGGCTACACCTTC	CASSGPTDGYTF
TRBV7-6	-	16	TRBJ1-3	few	TGTGCCAGCAGCTCCTACGCAGGGATCTCTGGAAACACCATATATTTT	CASSSYAGISGNTIYF
TRBV6-6	-	16	TRBJ1-4	-	TGTGCCAGCACCTCACCGACAGGAGCAACTAATGAAAAACTGTTTTTT	CASTSPTGATNEKLFF
TRBV2	-	13	TRBJ2-5	-	TGTGCCAGCAGTGGCCCCGTTTTGGAGACCCAGTACTTC	CASSGPVLETQYF
TRBV21-1	-	14	TRBJ2-7	-	TGTGCCAGCAGCAAAGACAGGGCAACCTACGAGCAGTACTTC	CASSKDRATYEQYF
TRBV7-7	-	13	TRBJ2-4	-	TGTGCTAGCAGCTTAGGCCTTAAGGACATTCAGTACTTC	CASSLGLKDIQYF
TRBV7-9	-	14	TRBJ1-6	few	TGTGCCAGCAGCTACCACGGAGAGAATTCACCCCTCCACTTT	CASSYHGENSPLHF
TRBV7-2	-	15	TRBJ2-2	many	TGTGCCAGCAGCTTAGATCTAGCGAACACCGGGGAGCTGTTTTTT	CASSLDLANTGELFF
TRBV10-1	-	13	TRBJ1-1	-	TGCGCCAGCAGTGGGGGCCTTTTTACTGAAGCTTTCTTT	CASSGGLFTEAFF
TRBV2	-	11	TRBJ2-1	-	TGTGCCAGCAGGGGGGAAGGAGAGCAGTTCTTC	CASRGEGEQFF
TRBV6-1	TRBD1	15	TRBJ2-2	-	TGTGCCAGCAGTTCTAGGACAGGGCCCACCGGGGAGCTGTTTTTT	CASSSRTGPTGELFF
TRBV28	TRBD1	20	TRBJ2-7	-	TGTGCCAGCAGCCGCTTGGGGACAGGGGTCAATCCTCTGTCCTCCTACGAGCAGTACTTC	CASSRLGTGVNPLSSYEQYF
TRBV5-8	-	14	TRBJ2-3	-	TGTGCCAGCAGCTTGGGGCTAGCTGAAGATACGCAGTATTTT	CASSLGLAEDTQYF
TRBV5-6	TRBD1	16	TRBJ1-6	-	TGTGCCAGCAGCTTGAGTAAGGGGGCAGAGGTATCACCCCTCCACTTT	CASSLSKGAEVSPLHF
TRBV9	TRBD1	15	TRBJ1-5	once	TGTGCCAGCAGCGTAGAGGGGACAGCTAATCAGCCCCAGCATTTT	CASSVEGTANQPQHF
TRBV10-2	-	15	TRBJ2-1	-	TGCGCCAGCAGTGAAGAGGGTGGGTCCTACAATGAGCAGTTCTTC	CASSEEGGSYNEQFF
TRBV6-1	-	13	TRBJ1-2	-	TGTGCCAGCAGCAACCCGGACAGCCATGGCTACACCTTC	CASSNPDSHGYTF
TRBV4-3	TRBD1	15	TRBJ1-4	-	TGCGCCAGCAGTCAGAATGCCGGGACAGGCGAAAAACTGTTTTTT	CASSQNAGTGEKLFF
TRBV2	TRBD2	15	TRBJ2-7	-	TGTGCCAGCACCCGGACTAGCGGAAACCCGGGGGAGCAGTACTTC	CASTRTSGNPGEQYF
TRBV2	-	13	TRBJ1-5	-	TGTGCCACTCGCAGTTCAAGCAATCAGCCCCAGCATTTT	CATRSSSNQPQHF
TRBV1	-	16	TRBJ1-5	-	TGCACCAGCAGCCAAGATCAAGGGGGCGGCAATCAGCCCCAGCATTTT	CTSSQDQGGGNQPQHF
TRBV5-1	-	15	TRBJ2-7	-	TGCGCCAGCAGCGTCGAAGGACTGGTCCCATACGAGCAGTACTTC	CASSVEGLVPYEQYF
TRBV6-5	TRBD1	15	TRBJ2-7	-	TGTGCCAGCAGTCGGGACAGGGACGGCTCCTACGAGCAGTACTTC	CASSRDRDGSYEQYF
TRBV5-8	-	14	TRBJ2-7	-	TGTGCCAGCGCCTCGTTAGGGGGAAAATACGAGCAGTACTTC	CASASLGGKYEQYF
TRBV14	-	16	TRBJ2-7	-	TGTGCCAGCAGCCAAGAAATGCAGTACTGGGGCTCCGAGCAGTACTTC	CASSQEMQYWGSEQYF
TRBV11-3	-	13	TRBJ1-1	-	TGTGCCAGCAGCTTAGATTGGGGAGGAGAAGCTTTCTTT	CASSLDWGGEAFF
TRBV6-1	TRBD2	14	TRBJ2-7	once	TGTGCCAGCAGTGAAGCCCGACTAGCGGCGGAGCAGTACTTC	CASSEARLAAEQYF
TRBV5-5	-	13	TRBJ1-2	-	TGTGCCAGCAGCTTGGACATTAACTATGGCTACACCTTC	CASSLDINYGYTF
TRBV5-6	-	15	TRBJ1-4	-	TGTGCCAGCAGCTTTGATACGGGCTCGAATGAAAAACTGTTTTTT	CASSFDTGSNEKLFF
TRBV7-9	-	13	TRBJ2-5	-	TGTGCCAGCAGCTTAGGAAGGGTCGGGACCCAGTACTTC	CASSLGRVGTQYF
TRBV29-1	TRBD1	12	TRBJ2-5	-	TGCAGCGCAAACAGGGGGCGGGAGACCCAGTACTTC	CSANRGRETQYF